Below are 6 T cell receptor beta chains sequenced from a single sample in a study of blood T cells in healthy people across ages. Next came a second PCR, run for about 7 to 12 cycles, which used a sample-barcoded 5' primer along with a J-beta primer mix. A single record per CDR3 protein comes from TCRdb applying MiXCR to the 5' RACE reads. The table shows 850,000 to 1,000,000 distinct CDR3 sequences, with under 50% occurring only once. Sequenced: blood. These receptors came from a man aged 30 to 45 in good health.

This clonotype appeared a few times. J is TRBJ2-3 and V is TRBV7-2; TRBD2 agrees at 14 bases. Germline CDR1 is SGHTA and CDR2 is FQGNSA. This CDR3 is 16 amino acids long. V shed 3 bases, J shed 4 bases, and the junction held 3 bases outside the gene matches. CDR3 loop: CASSFQTSGGADTQYF. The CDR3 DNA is TGTGCCAGCAGCTTCCAGACTAGCGGGGGGGCAGATACGCAGTATTTT.

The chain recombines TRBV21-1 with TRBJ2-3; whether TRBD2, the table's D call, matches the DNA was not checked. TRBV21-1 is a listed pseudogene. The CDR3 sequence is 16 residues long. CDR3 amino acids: CASSKVGLAITDTQYF. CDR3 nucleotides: TGTGCCAGCAGCAAAGTTGGACTAGCGATTACAGATACGCAGTATTTT.

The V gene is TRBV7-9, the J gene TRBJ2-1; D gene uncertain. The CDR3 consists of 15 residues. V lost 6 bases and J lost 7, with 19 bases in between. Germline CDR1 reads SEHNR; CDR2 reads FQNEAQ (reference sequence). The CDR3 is CASSSFARFENEQFF. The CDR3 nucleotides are TGTGCCAGCAGTTCCTTCGCGAGGTTTGAAAATGAGCAGTTCTTC.

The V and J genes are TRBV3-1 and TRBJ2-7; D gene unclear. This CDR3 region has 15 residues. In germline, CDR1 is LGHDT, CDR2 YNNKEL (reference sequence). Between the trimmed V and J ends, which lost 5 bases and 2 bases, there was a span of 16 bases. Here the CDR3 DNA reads TGTGCCAGCAGCTACACTTTCACCCAGGCCTACGAGCAGTACTTC. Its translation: CASSYTFTQAYEQYF.

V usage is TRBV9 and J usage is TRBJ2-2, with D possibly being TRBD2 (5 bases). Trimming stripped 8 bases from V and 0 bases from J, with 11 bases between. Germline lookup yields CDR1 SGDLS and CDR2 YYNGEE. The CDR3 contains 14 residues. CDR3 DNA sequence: TGTGCCAGTACAGAGGGTGCGAACACCGGGGAGCTGTTTTTT. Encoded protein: CASTEGANTGELFF.

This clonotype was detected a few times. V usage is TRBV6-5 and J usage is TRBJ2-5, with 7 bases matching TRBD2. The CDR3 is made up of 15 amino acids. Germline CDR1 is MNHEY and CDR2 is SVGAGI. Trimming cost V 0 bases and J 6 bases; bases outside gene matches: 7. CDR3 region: CASSYSREGRKTQYF. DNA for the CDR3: TGTGCCAGCAGTTACTCGAGGGAGGGTAGGAAGACCCAGTACTTC.